The 27 T cell receptor beta chains reported below all come from one sample, sequenced in a study of identical twins. TCRdb re-called the 5' RACE reads with MiXCR, one entry per CDR3 protein. Of hundreds of thousands of distinct CDR3 sequences detected, over 9% appear once; the ten largest clones hold around 1.5%. These data are also associated with another study on yellow fever vaccine responses in identical twins.

Sequences were obtained from PBMCs. Every receptor here comes from a woman aged 18-29 years in good health.

Only a few counts were recorded for this clonotype. The chain is built from TRBV3-1 and TRBJ2-3, with TRBD2 matching over 9 bases. The ends lost 0 bases at V and 1 base at J; junction bases unmatched: 5. The CDR3 contains 17 residues. Germline V gives CDR1 LGHDT, CDR2 YNNKEL (reference sequence). The CDR3 DNA is TGTGCCAGCAGCCAAGAGACGGGACTAGCCCGCACAGATACGCAGTATTTT. Its protein is CASSQETGLARTDTQYF.

V and J are TRBV20-1 and TRBJ2-3, with 10 bases matching TRBD2. Germline CDR1 DFQATT, CDR2 SNEGSKA (reference sequence). Trimming removed 4 bases from V and 2 bases from J; junction bases left unmatched: 6. The CDR3 extends over 15 amino acids. The chain's CDR3 is CSATVAGGHTDTQYF. Here the CDR3 DNA reads TGCAGTGCTACGGTAGCGGGGGGCCACACAGATACGCAGTATTTT.

This clonotype has a handful of counts. The chain joins TRBV7-3 to TRBJ2-2; perhaps TRBD2 as D (5 bases). V dropped 4 bases and J dropped 4 bases, with 7 bases sitting between them. Germline V gives CDR1 SGHTA, CDR2 FQGTGA. This CDR3 is 13 amino acids long. The chain's CDR3 is CASSSGVTGELFF. CDR3 sequence (DNA): TGTGCCAGCAGCTCCGGGGTCACCGGGGAGCTGTTTTTT.

This chain connects TRBV7-9 to TRBJ1-6; the match to TRBD1 covers 8 bases. V trimming: 5 bases; J trimming: 8 bases; junction bases outside the gene matches: 5. The CDR3 runs 14 residues. Germline loops: CDR1 SEHNR, CDR2 FQNEAQ (reference sequence). The CDR3 sequence: CASSLDRGDSPLHF. The CDR3 DNA is TGTGCCAGCAGCCTCGACAGGGGTGATTCACCCCTCCACTTT.

The chain uses TRBV5-1 and TRBJ2-5; 8 positions agree with TRBD2. Germline V gene lookup returns CDR1 SGHRS and CDR2 YFSETQ. This CDR3 spans 16 amino acids. With 7 bases clipped from V and 3 bases from J, the junction kept 14 bases outside the gene matches. This CDR3 reads CASSPRGEVGEETQYF. The CDR3 bases are TGCGCCAGCTCTCCGCGGGGGGAGGTCGGCGAAGAGACCCAGTACTTC.

V and J are TRBV3-1 and TRBJ1-2; D unresolved. CDR1 is LGHDT, CDR2 YNNKEL, per germline (reference sequence). The CDR3 spans 14 residues. The V end was cut by 0 bases, the J end by 4 bases, with 9 bases between. CDR3 in DNA: TGTGCCAGCAGCCAAGATAGACTGACCTATGGCTACACCTTC. It is translated as CASSQDRLTYGYTF.

The genes are TRBV9 and TRBJ2-1; 8 nucleotides line up with TRBD2. After removal of 4 bases from V and 4 bases from J, the junction contained 7 bases not matched to a gene. This CDR3 has 15 amino acids. Germline CDR1 and CDR2: SGDLS and YYNGEE. DNA for the CDR3: TGTGCCAGCAGCACTACGGGGACTAGTTACAATGAGCAGTTCTTC. It translates to CASSTTGTSYNEQFF.

The sample holds many counts of this clonotype. The chain employs TRBV6-4 and TRBJ2-2; TRBD1 matches at 9 bases. Germline V gene data show CDR1 as MRHNA and CDR2 as SNTAGT. V shed 5 bases, J shed 4 bases, and the junction held 5 bases outside the gene matches. The CDR3 extends over 15 amino acids. This chain's CDR3 is CASSTGTGSTGELFF. DNA of the CDR3: TGTGCCAGCAGTACCGGGACAGGGTCCACCGGGGAGCTGTTTTTT.

The chain combines TRBV18 with TRBJ1-1; D may be TRBD1 (5 bases). There are 17 residues in the CDR3. Looked up from germline, CDR1 is KGHSH and CDR2 is LQKENI. Between the trimmed V and J ends, which lost 1 base and 7 bases, there was a span of 22 bases. This CDR3 reads CASSPRRDPTRGIEAFF. CDR3 in DNA: TGTGCCAGCTCACCACGTAGGGACCCGACTCGAGGGATTGAAGCTTTCTTT.

The genes are TRBV2 and TRBJ2-5, with 7 positions matching TRBD1. The CDR3 covers 17 residues. Germline V gene sequence: CDR1 SNHLY, CDR2 FYNNEI. Germline trimming cut 5 bases from V and 5 bases from J; bases unmatched to any gene: 17. The CDR3 nucleotides read TGTGCCAGCAGTAAGGGTACGGGGACAGTGGAGGTGGAGACCCAGTACTTC. It encodes CASSKGTGTVEVETQYF.

The chain links TRBV5-1 to TRBJ2-5, with TRBD2 identical over 8 bases. Per the germline V gene, CDR1 is SGHRS and CDR2 is YFSETQ. V gave up 0 bases and J gave up 0 bases; unmatched junction bases: 4. The CDR3 covers 16 residues. The CDR3 DNA reads as TGCGCCAGCAGCTTGGAATCGGGACTAGACCAAGAGACCCAGTACTTC. This encodes CASSLESGLDQETQYF. Full variable domain (outside the CDR3, taken from reference TRBV5-1 and TRBJ2-5): KAGVTQTPRYLIKTRGQQVTLSCSPISGHRSVSWYQQTPGQGLQFLFEYFSETQRNKGNFPGRFSGRQFSNSRSEMNVSTLELGDSALYLCASSLESGLDQETQYFGPGTRLLVL.

The gene calls are TRBV7-6 and TRBJ1-5, with D hard to call. The CDR3 runs to 13 residues. Trimming cost V 5 bases and J 4 bases, with 9 bases left between them. Germline V gene data show CDR1 as SGHVS and CDR2 as FNYEAQ. This CDR3 is CASSPRENQPQHF. In DNA, the CDR3 is TGTGCCAGCAGCCCAAGGGAGAATCAGCCCCAGCATTTT.

The chain couples TRBV12-3 or TRBV12-4 to TRBJ2-7; 8 positions agree with TRBD2. V trimming: 2 bases; J trimming: 2 bases; junction bases outside the gene matches: 5. This CDR3 has 15 residues. CDR3: CASSLSAGGAYEQYF. The CDR3 DNA follows: TGTGCCAGCAGTTTATCTGCCGGGGGGGCCTACGAGCAGTACTTC.

This clonotype was seen repeatedly, ten times or more. CDR3: CSAQGQGKGNSPLHF. Written as DNA, the CDR3 is TGCAGTGCCCAGGGACAGGGAAAGGGTAATTCACCCCTCCACTTT. The rearrangement links TRBV20-1 to TRBJ1-6, with 9 bases that match TRBD1. CDR1 and CDR2 from the germline V gene are DFQATT and SNEGSKA (reference sequence). The J segment lost 6 bases and the V segment lost 6 bases, leaving 9 bases of the junction unmatched. The CDR3 spans 15 residues.

The CDR3 here is CASSLYGQGRTEAFF. The CDR3 DNA reads TGTGCCAGCAGCTTATACGGACAGGGTCGAACTGAAGCTTTCTTT. The chain has TRBV7-3 and TRBJ1-1; 8 nucleotides agree with TRBD1. The CDR3 has 15 residues. Germline values: CDR1 SGHTA, CDR2 FQGTGA. With 2 bases clipped from V and 5 bases from J, the junction kept 7 bases outside the gene matches.

This clonotype occurred a few times. The rearrangement links TRBV28 to TRBJ1-5; tentatively, D is TRBD1 (6 bases). There are 15 residues in the CDR3. Trimming removed 2 bases from V and 4 bases from J, with 12 bases in between. Germline assignment: CDR1 MDHEN and CDR2 SYDVKM. The CDR3 reads CASSLGGGLNQPQHF. CDR3 nucleotides: TGTGCCAGCAGTTTAGGGGGGGGGCTAAATCAGCCCCAGCATTTT.

This clonotype appeared many times. The chain employs TRBV7-9 and TRBJ2-1, with TRBD2 matching 8 bases. V shed 1 base and J 5 bases; nucleotides not matched to a gene: 4. From germline, CDR1 is SEHNR and CDR2 FQNEAQ (reference sequence). The CDR3 extends over 15 amino acids. CDR3 in DNA: TGTGCCAGCAGCTTAGTTGTAGCGGGAAACAATGAGCAGTTCTTC. This encodes CASSLVVAGNNEQFF.

This clonotype was detected many times. The chain is built from TRBV28 and TRBJ2-5, with a tentative D call TRBD2 (8 bases). The CDR3 spans 14 residues. Germline assignment: CDR1 MDHEN and CDR2 SYDVKM. Deletions cut 4 bases from V and 4 bases from J, with 13 bases between. CDR3 sequence (DNA): TGTGCCAGCAGTTACGGGAGGGGGCGAGAGACCCAGTACTTC. It encodes CASSYGRGRETQYF.

This clonotype has only a few counts. The chain carries TRBV5-5 and TRBJ2-3, with a weak D call TRBD2 (5 bases). Germline CDR1 SGHKS, CDR2 YYEKEE (reference sequence). The CDR3 is 16 residues long. Between the trimmed V and J ends, which lost 2 bases and 2 bases, there was a span of 15 bases. DNA for the CDR3: TGTGCCAGCAGCTTTGGACTCGGCGGGCTCACAGATACGCAGTATTTT. It specifies CASSFGLGGLTDTQYF.

The chain joins TRBV5-1 to TRBJ2-3; D unclear. Germline V gives CDR1 SGHRS, CDR2 YFSETQ. The CDR3 has 15 amino acids. V was shortened by 1 base and J by 1 base, with 10 bases between the two germline ends. CDR3 region: CASSLSTPGTDTQYF. Written as DNA, the CDR3 is TGCGCCAGCAGCTTGAGTACTCCTGGCACAGATACGCAGTATTTT.

V usage is TRBV11-2 and J usage is TRBJ2-2; 13 bases map to TRBD2. The CDR3 has 14 residues. The V segment lost 5 bases and the J segment 9 bases; nucleotides outside the gene matches: 3. The V gene's germline CDR1 is SGHAT and CDR2 FQNNGV. Here the CDR3 reads CASSPGTSGRELFF. The DNA for the CDR3 is TGTGCCAGCAGCCCAGGGACTAGCGGGAGGGAGCTGTTTTTT.

This chain uses TRBV10-3 with TRBJ2-1; D gene ambiguous. The germline CDR1 and CDR2 sequences are ENHRY and SYGVKD. The V gene lost 4 bases and the J gene lost 6 bases, with 13 bases spanning the gap. CDR3 length equals 14 residues. The CDR3 DNA reads as TGTGCCATCAGTGGTAAGGGTTTCAGCAATGAGCAGTTCTTC. It codes for CAISGKGFSNEQFF.

This clonotype showed up just a few times. The chain joins TRBV28 to TRBJ2-2, with a possible D match to TRBD1 (5 bases). The CDR3 has 14 residues. The V end was cut by 3 bases, the J end by 4 bases, with 9 bases between. Germline-derived CDR1 and CDR2 are MDHEN and SYDVKM. The CDR3 loop is CASSLSRVTGELFF. DNA of the CDR3: TGTGCCAGCAGTTTGTCCAGGGTCACCGGGGAGCTGTTTTTT.

This clonotype was found once. J is TRBJ2-5 and V is TRBV2; 7 positions match TRBD1. Germline V gives CDR1 SNHLY, CDR2 FYNNEI. The CDR3 is 16 residues long. The J segment lost 4 bases and the V segment lost 4 bases, leaving 12 bases of the junction unmatched. DNA of the CDR3: TGTGCCAGCAGTGCCCTCAGGGGGTCGCGAAGAGAGACCCAGTACTTC. Translation gives CASSALRGSRRETQYF.

This clonotype was picked up a small number of times. The chain has TRBV20-1 and TRBJ2-3, with D tentatively TRBD1 or TRBD2 (6 bases each). This CDR3 is built from 15 residues. V lost 5 bases and J lost 5, with 20 bases in between. Germline V gene lookup returns CDR1 DFQATT and CDR2 SNEGSKA (reference sequence). The CDR3 region is CSAGTLGGLGDTQYF. The DNA of the CDR3 is TGCAGTGCTGGAACATTGGGGGGCCTTGGAGATACGCAGTATTTT.

This chain links TRBV2 with TRBJ2-7; possible D gene TRBD1, 6 bases. The germline V gene encodes CDR1 SNHLY and CDR2 FYNNEI. The V and J ends lost 3 bases and 2 bases respectively, with 17 bases between them. CDR3 size: 16 residues. CDR3 in DNA: TGTGCCAGCAGTGAGAAAGGGACCAGGGGAACCTACGAGCAGTACTTC. It translates to CASSEKGTRGTYEQYF.

This clonotype was found once. The chain carries TRBV23-1 and TRBJ2-7, with 12 nucleotides matching TRBD2. TRBV23-1 qualifies as an ORF whose function is uncertain. This CDR3 has 18 residues. Germline trimming cut 6 bases from V and 3 bases from J; bases unmatched to any gene: 15. The CDR3: CASRGTSRLAGDLYEQYV. The CDR3 nucleotides read TGCGCCAGCAGGGGGACTTCACGACTAGCGGGGGACCTCTACGAGCAGTACGTC.